The rows below give T cell receptor beta chains drawn from one sample of a study of T-cell reconstitution after alpha-beta-depleted transplantation in children. MiXCR was run by TCRdb on the PCR reads, yielding one entry per CDR3 protein. The sample shows 450,000 to 550,000 distinct CDR3 sequences, roughly 10% of them seen only once. The source was PBMCs, mostly from graft donor cells, collected 180 days after TCRalphabeta/CD19-depleted stem cell transplant. The receptors come from a female patient aged 2-9 years who had a stem cell transplant for aplastic anemia, so the T cells may come from the graft donor. Both conserved end residues are part of each CDR3. Each record gives: clone size, D gene, CDR3 length, J gene, V gene, CDR3 DNA, CDR3 protein. The D gene is left open where the match is weak. Clone size is stated in some rows and not others, as once, few, many or a class when expanded.

>few|.|13|TRBJ1-5|TRBV12-3/TRBV12-4
TGTGCCAGCAGTTTTCAGGTCGAACAGCCCCAGCATTTT
CASSFQVEQPQHF
>.|.|13|TRBJ2-4|TRBV19
TGTGCCAGTACTAATCTAGCGAGGAACATTCAGTACTTC
CASTNLARNIQYF
>.|.|15|TRBJ1-1|TRBV5-5
TGTGCCAGCAGCTTGAGTCCTAACGGGAACACTGAAGCTTTCTTT
CASSLSPNGNTEAFF
>.|.|16|TRBJ2-3|TRBV7-6
TGTGCCAGCAGCTTAGTCGGGTCACCAGGCACAGATACGCAGTATTTT
CASSLVGSPGTDTQYF
>few|.|14|TRBJ2-1|TRBV7-3
TGTGCCAGCAGCTCCCCCGGGAACCTCATAAAGCAGTTCTTC
CASSSPGNLIKQFF
>many|TRBD2|17|TRBJ2-2|TRBV12-3/TRBV12-4
TGTGCCAGCGTTTCCGACGGCGGGAGAGCGCTTGCCGGGGAGCTGTTTTTT
CASVSDGGRALAGELFF
>.|TRBD1|15|TRBJ2-7|TRBV4-2
TGTGCCAGCAGCCAAGATCTGACAGGGGTCTACGAGCAGTACTTC
CASSQDLTGVYEQYF
>few|TRBD2|15|TRBJ2-1|TRBV27
TGTGCCAGCACAACTAGCGGGAGCACCTACAATGAGCAGTTCTTC
CASTTSGSTYNEQFF
>.|.|12|TRBJ2-1|TRBV5-1
TGCGCCAGCAGCTTGCTGAGGTATGAGCAGTTCTTC
CASSLLRYEQFF
>.|.|12|TRBJ2-7|TRBV29-1
TGCAGCGCCGCACACAACTCCTACGAGCAGTACTTC
CSAAHNSYEQYF
>.|TRBD2|16|TRBJ2-1|TRBV20-1
TGCAGTGCTCCCCGACTAGCGGGAGGGCCGGACAATGAGCAGTTCTTC
CSAPRLAGGPDNEQFF
>.|.|12|TRBJ2-5|TRBV24-1
TGTGCCACCAGTGACCTTGCGGAGACCCAGTACTTC
CATSDLAETQYF
>few|TRBD2|16|TRBJ2-1|TRBV12-3/TRBV12-4
TGTGCCAGCAGCCTACTAGCGGGAGTTCCCTACAATGAGCAGTTCTTC
CASSLLAGVPYNEQFF
>.|TRBD1|14|TRBJ1-1|TRBV30
TGTGCCTGGAGTACCGGACAGGCATACACTGAAGCTTTCTTT
CAWSTGQAYTEAFF
>.|.|15|TRBJ1-2|TRBV5-1
TGCGCCAGCAGCTTCCCCCCAGGGACTAACTATGGCTACACCTTC
CASSFPPGTNYGYTF
>.|.|16|TRBJ1-2|TRBV27
TGTGCCAGCAGACTGAACCAAAGGGGCGCTAACTATGGCTACACCTTC
CASRLNQRGANYGYTF
>many|.|15|TRBJ1-5|TRBV7-2
TGTGCCAGCAGCTTGCGGACCCCCGGGATTCAGCCCCAGCATTTT
CASSLRTPGIQPQHF
>.|.|13|TRBJ2-5|TRBV6-6
TGTGCCAGCGGATTACAGGGCTCAGAGACCCAGTACTTC
CASGLQGSETQYF
>.|.|17|TRBJ1-5|TRBV20-1
TGCAGTGCTAGAGATCAACGGACAGAGAATAGCAATCAGCCCCAGCATTTT
CSARDQRTENSNQPQHF
>few|.|14|TRBJ1-5|TRBV20-1
TGCAGTGCTAGGGGGGGAAATAGCAATCAGCCCCAGCATTTT
CSARGGNSNQPQHF
>.|TRBD1|15|TRBJ2-5|TRBV18
TGTGCCAGCTCACGTCAACAGGGGGCACAGGAGACCCAGTACTTC
CASSRQQGAQETQYF
>.|.|14|TRBJ1-3|TRBV3-1
TGTGCCAGCAGCCTGAAGCCGAGAGGGAACACCATATATTTT
CASSLKPRGNTIYF
>.|.|13|TRBJ1-4|TRBV10-3
TGTGCCATCAGTGGAGCAGCTAATGAAAAACTGTTTTTT
CAISGAANEKLFF
>.|TRBD2|17|TRBJ2-2|TRBV9
TGTGCCAGCAGCGGTTACGGGACTAGCGGGAGCGCCGGGGAGCTGTTTTTT
CASSGYGTSGSAGELFF
>.|.|16|TRBJ1-1|TRBV5-1
TGCGCCAGCAGCTCCCTGGGCGCAGGGACGAACACTGAAGCTTTCTTT
CASSSLGAGTNTEAFF
>few|.|15|TRBJ1-4|TRBV7-8
TGTGCCAGCAGCTACGGATTAGCAACTAATGAAAAACTGTTTTTT
CASSYGLATNEKLFF
>.|.|16|TRBJ1-3|TRBV19
TGTGCCAGTAGTATATATGGGAAGAGCTCTGGAAACACCATATATTTT
CASSIYGKSSGNTIYF
>few|.|12|TRBJ2-3|TRBV25-1
TGTGCCAGCAGTGAATTAGTTCATACGCAGTATTTT
CASSELVHTQYF
>few|TRBD1|14|TRBJ2-7|TRBV6-5
TGTGCCAGCAGTTACTCCGGGACAGGGTACGAGCAGTACTTC
CASSYSGTGYEQYF
>.|.|12|TRBJ1-2|TRBV20-1
TGCAGTGCTACGGACAATTCCTATGGCTACACCTTC
CSATDNSYGYTF
>few|.|14|TRBJ1-1|TRBV14
TGTGCCAGCAGCCGTCCAGGGATGAACACTGAAGCTTTCTTT
CASSRPGMNTEAFF
>many|TRBD1|13|TRBJ1-1|TRBV20-1
TGCAGTGCTAGAAGACAGGGGAATACTGAAGCTTTCTTT
CSARRQGNTEAFF
>many|.|12|TRBJ1-2|TRBV12-3/TRBV12-4
TGTGCCAGCAAGGATCCGGGGGTTGGCTACACCTTC
CASKDPGVGYTF
>.|.|16|TRBJ2-1|TRBV7-3
TGTGCCAGCAGCTATACTACTGTCAGCTCCTACAATGAGCAGTTCTTC
CASSYTTVSSYNEQFF
>many|TRBD2|17|TRBJ2-1|TRBV28
TGTGCCAGCACCCCGGCTTCAGCGGGAGGGCCATCGAATGAGCAGTTCTTC
CASTPASAGGPSNEQFF
>few|.|17|TRBJ2-6|TRBV6-5
TGTGCCAGCAGTTACAGGGTCTCTCTCTCTGGGGCCAACGTCCTGACTTTC
CASSYRVSLSGANVLTF
>.|TRBD2|19|TRBJ2-2|TRBV24-1
TGTGCCACCAGTATGGGGGAATTTCGACTAGCGAAGAACACCGGGGAGCTGTTTTTT
CATSMGEFRLAKNTGELFF
>few|TRBD2|15|TRBJ2-2|TRBV5-1
TGCGCCAGCAGGTTGTCTAGCGGGGACACCGGGGAGCTGTTTTTT
CASRLSSGDTGELFF
>few|.|17|TRBJ2-1|TRBV7-2
TGTGCCAGCAGCTTAGTTGGTAGTTCGAGCTCCTACAATGAGCAGTTCTTC
CASSLVGSSSSYNEQFF
>.|TRBD2|15|TRBJ2-3|TRBV6-5
TGTGCCAGCAGTTACTCAGCGGGAAGCACAGATACGCAGTATTTT
CASSYSAGSTDTQYF
>.|.|16|TRBJ1-1|TRBV10-3
TGTGCCATCAGTGAGTCGACGACTATGGTGAACACTGAAGCTTTCTTT
CAISESTTMVNTEAFF
>many|TRBD1|16|TRBJ2-1|TRBV15
TGTGCCACCAGCAACAGACAGGGCGGGTCCTACAATGAGCAGTTCTTC
CATSNRQGGSYNEQFF
>few|TRBD2|14|TRBJ2-7|TRBV10-3
TGTGCCATCAGTACTAGCGGGAACTCCTACGAGCAGTACTTC
CAISTSGNSYEQYF
>.|TRBD2|19|TRBJ2-1|TRBV3-1
TGTGCCAGCAGCCAAGAGCCCCTAGTGCGGGAGGGATCCTACAATGAGCAGTTCTTC
CASSQEPLVREGSYNEQFF
>.|TRBD2|13|TRBJ2-1|TRBV10-3
TGTGCCGCACGGACTAGCGCCTACAATGAGCAGTTCTTC
CAARTSAYNEQFF